This is a list of T cell receptor beta chains from one sample in a study of cytomegalovirus exposure and HLA in healthy donors. The repertoire was sequenced with immunoSEQ multiplex PCR; TCRdb's copy has only in-frame clones and lacks some. The sample shows tens of thousands of clones, under 85% of them seen only once. The sample taken for sequencing was PBMCs. These receptor sequences come from a man aged 50-59 years in good health and CMV-seropositive. Each CDR3 is given with its conserved first and last residue. The order of the fields is clone size, J gene, CDR3 length, D gene, V gene, CDR3 protein, CDR3 DNA. A D gene is named only where the DNA matches it firmly. Expanded clones get a size class; other rows say once, few or many, or leave the size out.

>.|TRBJ2-5|14|TRBD2|TRBV7-2
CASSWAGGPETQYF
TGTGCCAGCAGCTGGGCGGGGGGGCCGGAGACCCAGTACTTC
>.|TRBJ1-6|14|.|TRBV19
CASSGGSNNSPLHF
TGTGCCAGTAGTGGCGGCTCTAACAATTCACCCCTCCACTTT
>.|TRBJ1-5|13|.|TRBV5-5
CASSLEWSQPQHF
TGTGCCAGCAGCTTAGAATGGAGTCAGCCCCAGCATTTT
>.|TRBJ2-5|14|.|TRBV30
CAWSVLGAGETQYF
TGTGCCTGGAGTGTATTGGGGGCAGGGGAGACCCAGTACTTC
>.|TRBJ2-7|14|.|TRBV18
CASSRATVQYEQYF
TGTGCCAGCTCACGGGCTACCGTCCAATACGAGCAGTACTTC
>.|TRBJ2-3|15|TRBD2|TRBV6-1
CASSEGTRRTDTQYF
TGTGCCAGCAGTGAGGGGACTAGGAGAACAGATACGCAGTATTTT
>once|TRBJ2-7|15|TRBD1|TRBV19
CASSTLGQGTYEQYF
TGTGCCAGTAGTACCCTAGGACAGGGGACCTACGAGCAGTACTTC
>.|TRBJ2-2|15|.|TRBV30
CAWSARSGGAGELFF
TGTGCCTGGAGTGCGCGGAGTGGAGGGGCCGGGGAGCTGTTTTTT
>.|TRBJ2-7|13|.|TRBV29-1
CSVDAGASYEQYF
TGCAGCGTTGATGCAGGGGCCTCCTACGAGCAGTACTTC
>.|TRBJ2-5|12|.|TRBV2
CASRWGRETQYF
TGTGCCAGCAGGTGGGGGAGGGAGACCCAGTACTTC
>.|TRBJ1-4|17|TRBD1|TRBV4-2
CASSQGPGTGSNEKLFF
TGTGCCAGCAGCCAAGGCCCCGGGACAGGTTCAAATGAAAAACTGTTTTTT
>.|TRBJ2-1|17|.|TRBV11-2
CASSEGAGFSSYNEQFF
TGTGCCAGCAGCGAAGGGGCAGGTTTTAGCTCCTACAATGAGCAGTTCTTC
>few|TRBJ1-2|14|.|TRBV7-8
CASSPDSPRQGYTF
TGTGCCAGCAGCCCGGACAGTCCCCGCCAGGGCTACACCTTC
>.|TRBJ2-1|18|TRBD1|TRBV30
CAWSGLLRGQGSYNEQFF
TGTGCCTGGAGTGGCTTGCTCAGGGGGCAAGGTTCCTACAATGAGCAGTTCTTC
>.|TRBJ2-2|14|TRBD1|TRBV11-3
CASSPGTGTGELFF
TGTGCCAGCAGCCCCGGGACAGGGACCGGGGAGCTGTTTTTT
>.|TRBJ2-7|15|TRBD1|TRBV28
CTSSAHPGQGDEQYF
TGTACCAGCAGTGCTCATCCGGGACAGGGGGACGAGCAGTACTTC
>few|TRBJ2-3|16|TRBD2|TRBV6-5
CASSYSASGGTDTQYF
TGTGCCAGCAGTTACTCGGCTAGCGGGGGCACAGATACGCAGTATTTT
>.|TRBJ2-5|15|.|TRBV7-9
CASSLGQVVQETQYF
TGTGCCAGCAGCTTAGGCCAGGTAGTACAAGAGACCCAGTACTTC
>.|TRBJ2-7|15|.|TRBV28
CASSSTPGAAYEQYF
TGTGCCAGCAGTTCCACCCCAGGGGCGGCCTACGAGCAGTACTTC
>.|TRBJ1-6|14|TRBD1|TRBV14
CASSPDRGMSPLHF
TGTGCCAGCAGCCCGGACAGGGGTATGTCACCCCTCCACTTT
>.|TRBJ1-6|14|TRBD1|TRBV2
CASSAGQGNSPLHF
TGTGCCAGCAGTGCGGGACAGGGTAATTCACCCCTCCACTTT
>.|TRBJ2-5|13|.|TRBV7-9
CASSRAGQETQYF
TGTGCCAGCAGCAGGGCAGGGCAAGAGACCCAGTACTTC
>.|TRBJ2-7|16|.|TRBV28
CASSGLRREGGYEQYF
TGTGCCAGCAGTGGCCTCCGAAGGGAGGGGGGCTACGAGCAGTACTTC
>.|TRBJ2-2|15|.|TRBV28
CASSLMGSRTGELFF
TGTGCCAGCAGTTTAATGGGGTCGAGGACCGGGGAGCTGTTTTTT
>.|TRBJ2-5|15|.|TRBV19
CASSLMGGVQETQYF
TGTGCCAGTAGTTTAATGGGCGGGGTCCAAGAGACCCAGTACTTC
>once|TRBJ1-2|14|.|TRBV7-9
CASSFSGVNYGYTF
TGTGCCAGCAGCTTCTCAGGCGTGAACTATGGCTACACCTTC
>.|TRBJ1-2|13|.|TRBV18
CASSPDAGGAYTF
TGTGCCAGCTCCCCTGACGCTGGGGGCGCGTACACCTTC
>.|TRBJ2-3|14|.|TRBV11-2
CASSLNRGTDTQYF
TGTGCCAGCAGCTTAAACAGGGGCACAGATACGCAGTATTTT
>.|TRBJ2-1|16|TRBD2|TRBV27
CASRLGLAGPYNEQFF
TGTGCCAGCAGACTCGGACTAGCGGGCCCCTACAATGAGCAGTTCTTC